This section outlines one T cell receptor beta chain sequence together with its context. Its antigen is still unknown. The V gene end was trimmed by 4 bases and the J gene end by 5 bases; junction bases not matched to a gene: 7. This CDR3 has 15 amino acids. Per the germline V gene, CDR1 is LGHNA and CDR2 is YSLEER. These data come from a study of tissue T cells after allogeneic stem cell transplantation. Regarding the study as a whole: Only a limited share of tissue TCRs appeared in blood or spleen. Which tissue TCRs were alloreactive or antigen-specific was not determined. Some clones might be persisting host cells. Shared clones across patients were few; motif clustering revealed tissue-specific shared signatures. This small cohort was clinically heterogeneous, and sampling depth was a limitation.

Clones were sequenced by immunoSEQ multiplex PCR, and TCRdb holds only the in-frame ones, with some missing. Altogether about 10,000 clones are present, 60% being singletons, with the ten largest covering more than 9%. This sequence originates from a woman aged 18 to 55 with breast cancer. V and J are TRBV4-3 and TRBJ2-1, with 8 bases fitting TRBD1. The specimen comprised tissue from the jejunum, sampled at autopsy. Here the CDR3 reads CASSLGSRGHNEQFF. The CDR3 region has the DNA TGCGCCAGCAGCCTTGGGTCCAGGGGGCACAATGAGCAGTTCTTC.